This T cell receptor (beta chain) stems from a study of T cells after yellow fever vaccination. Study-wide results and caveats: Clonotype sharing between CD4 and CD8 compartments was small. Most primary-vaccination clones recurred post-booster (under 98% CD4, over 70% CD8). Within FACS-sorted repertoires, abundant clonotypes contaminating from the bulk population could be present.

TCRdb re-called the 5' RACE reads through MiXCR, storing one row per CDR3 protein. The sample has under 300,000 distinct CDR3 sequences, under 15% seen once. About this clonotype itself: Its specificity is unknown.

The material was CD4+ T cells sorted from PBMCs, obtained 45 days after the yellow fever booster vaccination. The TCR originated in a young man who received the YFV17D yellow fever vaccine.

The CDR3 DNA follows: TGTGCCAGCACCACCGGGACTTGGCAGTTCTTC. Translation: CASTTGTWQFF. The gene calls are TRBV7-9 and TRBJ2-1; D perhaps matches TRBD2 (6 bases). Germline loops: CDR1 SEHNR, CDR2 FQNEAQ (reference sequence). CDR3 length equals 11 residues. Trimming removed 7 bases at V and 12 bases at J, with 13 bases between. Complete variable domain (other parts from reference TRBV7-9 and TRBJ2-1): DTGVSQNPRHKITKRGQNVTFRCDPISEHNRLYWYRQTLGQGPEFLTYFQNEAQLEKSRLLSDRFSAERPKGSFSTLEIQRTEQGDSAMYLCASTTGTWQFFGPGTRLTVL.